The next 4 T cell receptor beta chains were all read from a single sample in a study of OX40 agonist ivuxolimab in advanced cancers. Method: immunoSEQ multiplex PCR; TCRdb's copy keeps in-frame clones and lacks some. Seen here are just over 50,000 clones, around 77% observed once, and the top ten hold 2% to 2.5%. Sequencing was performed on CD4+ or CD8+ T cells sorted from blood, taken in a trial of the OX40 agonist ivuxolimab. These receptors originate from an adult with an advanced solid tumor such as melanoma, head and neck, liver or kidney cancer.

The chain has TRBV4-1 and TRBJ1-1; tentative D call: TRBD1 (6 bases). There are 13 residues in the CDR3. Germline CDR1 and CDR2: MGHRA and YSYEKL. Trimming removed 6 bases from V and 7 bases from J, with 15 bases in between. The CDR3 sequence is CASRQQGKLEAFF. The CDR3 DNA reads TGCGCCAGCAGACAACAGGGTAAGCTTGAAGCTTTCTTT.

The rearrangement links TRBV19 to TRBJ2-1; 8 bases align to TRBD2. Germline CDR1 is LNHDA and CDR2 is SQIVND (reference sequence). The V segment lost 5 bases and the J segment 8 bases; nucleotides outside the gene matches: 14. This CDR3 contains 16 residues. Here the CDR3 reads CASSFLAGRRGHEQFF. CDR3 DNA: TGTGCCAGTAGTTTTCTAGCGGGTCGGAGAGGCCATGAGCAGTTCTTC.

CDR3 sequence reads: CSASGYEQYF. Here the CDR3 DNA reads TGCAGTGCTAGCGGCTACGAGCAGTACTTC. This chain joins TRBV20-1 and TRBJ2-7; D remains unclear. The CDR3 consists of 10 residues. V was pared by 3 bases and J by 3 bases, with 3 bases between. CDR1 is DFQATT, CDR2 SNEGSKA, per germline (reference sequence).

This chain joins TRBV15 and TRBJ2-6; D perhaps matches TRBD1 (5 bases). V dropped 5 bases and J dropped 0 bases, with 14 bases sitting between them. Germline V gene sequence: CDR1 LNHNV, CDR2 YYDKDF (reference sequence). The CDR3 length is 17 residues. The CDR3 nucleotides are TGTGCCACCAGCGGCAGGGCCGGCTACTCTGGGGCCAACGTCCTGACTTTC. This sequence encodes CATSGRAGYSGANVLTF.